Presented here are 29 T cell receptor beta chains from one specimen sequenced in a study of PD-1 blockade in classical Hodgkin lymphoma (dated by TCRdb to 2018 to 2021). This sample's time point label indicates: cycle 1 day 1 (C1D1), immediately before nivolumab initiation. Every trial patient had relapsed following autologous stem cell transplantation, and prior brentuximab vedotin exposure was what differed among cohorts A, B and C. Library preparation employed the immunoSEQ multiplex PCR assay. In TCRdb, the immuneACCESS table is reduced to in-frame sequences with V and J assigned. These tables do not hold every clone; where another copy was compared, an unresolved V gene accounts for under half, and the others remain unexplained. The sample table contains around 40,000 clones; only one count was recorded for about 71% of them. The top ten constitute 2.5% to 3.5% of the sample. The specimen was peripheral blood mononuclear cells (PBMCs), collected at baseline. Receptor source: a human donor with classical Hodgkin lymphoma.

The V and J genes are TRBV30 and TRBJ2-6; D is unclear. V dropped 2 bases and J dropped 4 bases, with 9 bases sitting between them. CDR1 is GTSNPN and CDR2 is SVGIG in the germline V gene (reference sequence). This CDR3 is built from 14 residues. The CDR3 reads CAWSSELGANVLTF. The CDR3 region has the DNA TGTGCCTGGAGTTCGGAACTCGGGGCCAACGTCCTGACTTTC.

V is TRBV9 and J is TRBJ1-6; D call uncertain. Germline V gene lookup returns CDR1 SGDLS and CDR2 YYNGEE. Trimming cost V 4 bases and J 8 bases, with 13 bases left between them. This CDR3 is 14 amino acids long. The CDR3 is CASSPTPTDSPLHF. Here the CDR3 DNA reads TGTGCCAGCAGCCCAACGCCGACGGATTCACCCCTCCACTTT.

This clone was seen a handful of times. J is TRBJ2-7 and V is TRBV6-1; D is ambiguous. CDR3 length: 11 residues. Germline CDR1 is MNHNS and CDR2 is SASEGT. The V gene lost 5 bases and the J gene lost 6 bases, with 8 bases spanning the gap. CDR3 coding DNA: TGTGCCAGCAGTTCCAGATTCGAGCAGTACTTC. It translates to CASSSRFEQYF.

This clone was seen more than once but under ten times. The chain combines TRBV27 with TRBJ1-6, with D unresolved. The CDR3 totals 10 residues. Deletions cut 10 bases from V and 14 bases from J, with 12 bases between. Germline-derived CDR1 and CDR2 are MNHEY and SMNVEV (reference sequence). Here the CDR3 DNA reads TGTGCCACCCGAAAACGGACCCTCCACTTT. Its protein product is CATRKRTLHF.

This clone was seen only once. CDR3 sequence reads: CASSFPPSEQYF. The CDR3 bases are TGTGCCAGCAGTTTTCCTCCGAGCGAGCAGTACTTC. The rearrangement uses TRBV6-5 and TRBJ2-7; no firm D call. Germline V gives CDR1 MNHEY, CDR2 SVGAGI. V dropped 4 bases and J dropped 6 bases, with 10 bases sitting between them. This CDR3 is 12 amino acids long.

J is TRBJ1-1 and V is TRBV13; TRBD1 aligns across 8 bases. The CDR3 runs to 14 residues. Germline assignment: CDR1 PRHDT and CDR2 FYEKMQ (reference sequence). V was clipped by 0 bases and J by 4 bases; unmatched bases: 1. The CDR3 sequence is CASSLGTGGTEAFF. CDR3 nucleotide sequence: TGTGCCAGCAGCTTAGGAACAGGGGGCACTGAAGCTTTCTTT.

The V gene is TRBV29-1, the J gene TRBJ2-7; the D gene could be TRBD1 or TRBD2 (5 bases each). Trimming pared 2 bases from V and 3 bases from J, leaving 11 bases between. The CDR3 covers 13 residues. Germline V CDR1 and CDR2: SQVTM, ANQGSEA. The CDR3 nucleotides read TGCAGCGTTGAAACGGGGCAGAACTACGAGCAGTACTTC. Translated, it gives CSVETGQNYEQYF.

V and J are TRBV2 and TRBJ2-3; 10 bases match TRBD1. Per the germline V gene, CDR1 is SNHLY and CDR2 is FYNNEI. V dropped 8 bases and J dropped 3; count of bases not matched to a gene: 8. The CDR3 is 15 amino acids. In nucleotides, the CDR3 is TGTGCCAGCCGGGACAGGGGTTGGGAGACAGATACGCAGTATTTT. Its protein is CASRDRGWETDTQYF.

This clone was counted between two and nine times. The chain couples TRBV4-2 to TRBJ2-2; possibly TRBD2 for D (5 bases). V lost 0 bases and J lost 0, with 14 bases in between. Germline-derived CDR1 and CDR2 are LGHNA and YNFKEQ. The CDR3 consists of 18 residues. The CDR3 here is CASSQDRKRFANTGELFF. For the CDR3, the DNA is TGTGCCAGCAGCCAAGATAGGAAGCGGTTCGCGAACACCGGGGAGCTGTTTTTT.

This clone was found a few times. The genes are TRBV30 and TRBJ1-1; D possibly corresponds to TRBD1 (5 bases). Between the trimmed V and J ends, which lost 1 base and 4 bases, there was a span of 10 bases. Germline lookup yields CDR1 GTSNPN and CDR2 SVGIG (reference sequence). CDR3 size: 13 residues. The DNA of the CDR3 is TGTGCCTGGAGTGCCCATGGGGGCACTGAAGCTTTCTTT. It specifies CAWSAHGGTEAFF. Variable domain in full (rest from reference TRBV30 and TRBJ1-1): SQTIHQWPATLVQPVGSPLSLECTVEGTSNPNLYWYRQAAGRGLQLLFYSVGIGQISSEVPQNLSASRPQDRQFILSSKKLLLSDSGFYLCAWSAHGGTEAFFGQGTRLTVV.

This clone appeared a few times. The chain links TRBV6-5 to TRBJ2-5; D is perhaps TRBD1 (7 bases). The CDR3 contains 15 residues. The V gene lost 0 bases and the J gene lost 5 bases, with 13 bases spanning the gap. CDR1 is MNHEY, CDR2 SVGAGI, per germline. CDR3 sequence (DNA): TGTGCCAGCAGTTACTCCCAGGGGGGCGTGGAGACCCAGTACTTC. Translated: CASSYSQGGVETQYF.

This chain uses TRBV5-4 with TRBJ1-2, with TRBD1 as a possible D gene (5 bases). Germline CDR1 reads SGHNT; CDR2 reads YYREEE (reference sequence). The CDR3 extends over 16 amino acids. V lost 4 bases to trimming and J lost 5 bases, with 21 bases between them. The chain's CDR3 is CASSPHPGGGNYGYTF. In DNA, the CDR3 is TGTGCCAGCAGCCCCCACCCGGGGGGAGGCAATTATGGCTACACCTTC.

This chain uses TRBV28 with TRBJ2-1, with TRBD1 matching 7 bases. CDR1 is MDHEN and CDR2 is SYDVKM in the germline V gene. J lost 5 bases, V lost 7 bases, and 5 bases had no gene match. This CDR3 is 13 amino acids long. The CDR3 loop is CASTDRVDNEQFF. The CDR3, as DNA: TGTGCCAGCACCGACAGGGTCGACAATGAGCAGTTCTTC.

In its sample, this clone was seen a few times. V gene TRBV7-2 combines with J gene TRBJ2-7; 13 bases match TRBD2. The germline gives CDR1 SGHTA, CDR2 FQGNSA. The CDR3 has 15 amino acids. J gave up 2 bases and V 5 bases, and 3 bases lay outside the gene matches. CDR3 amino acids: CASSPGTSGAYEQYF. The CDR3 coding sequence is TGTGCCAGCAGCCCAGGGACTAGCGGGGCCTACGAGCAGTACTTC.

DNA for the CDR3: TGCAGCGTTTTATCCGGGTCGAGTTCACCCCTCCACTTT. This gives the protein CSVLSGSSSPLHF. This sequence joins TRBV29-1 and TRBJ1-6; D is uncertain. Germline CDR1 and CDR2: SQVTM and ANQGSEA. V was cut by 5 bases and J by 9 bases, with 14 bases left in between. This CDR3 comprises 13 residues.

The genes are TRBV15 and TRBJ1-2; D is unclear. Between the trimmed V and J ends, which lost 5 bases and 4 bases, there was a span of 11 bases. Per germline, CDR1 LNHNV and CDR2 YYDKDF (reference sequence). The CDR3 loop spans 13 amino acids. The CDR3 coding sequence is TGTGCCACCAGCGAATTAGGGTTCTATGGCTACACCTTC. Translating gives CATSELGFYGYTF.

The V call is TRBV5-1, the J call TRBJ2-2, with a possible D match to TRBD1 (6 bases). V lost 3 bases to trimming and J lost 2 bases, with 11 bases between them. The CDR3 totals 15 residues. Germline V CDR1 and CDR2: SGHRS, YFSETQ. CDR3 protein: CASSSVGGNTGELFF. DNA of the CDR3: TGCGCCAGCAGCTCGGTAGGGGGTAACACCGGGGAGCTGTTTTTT.

The chain employs TRBV15 and TRBJ2-1; D remains unclear. The CDR3 consists of 16 residues. Germline CDR1 reads LNHNV; CDR2 reads YYDKDF (reference sequence). The V end lost 1 base, the J end lost 0 bases, and 10 bases lay between the germline ends. The CDR3 nucleotides read TGTGCCACCAGCAGAGGGGGTAGAAGCTCCTACAATGAGCAGTTCTTC. It encodes CATSRGGRSSYNEQFF.

The chain joins TRBV7-8 to TRBJ1-6; 7 positions match TRBD1. Trimming took 3 bases from V and 0 from J; bases not matched to a gene: 5. Germline assignment: CDR1 SGHVS and CDR2 FQNEAQ. The CDR3 extends over 17 amino acids. CDR3 DNA: TGTGCCAGCAGCTTCTCGACAGGGAGCTCCTATAATTCACCCCTCCACTTT. This codes for CASSFSTGSSYNSPLHF.

The rearrangement links TRBV11-2 to TRBJ2-7; 7 bases are shared with TRBD2. Germline V CDR1 and CDR2: SGHAT, FQNNGV. This CDR3 region has 15 residues. With V trimmed by 5 bases and J by 3 bases, 10 bases remained unmatched. As DNA, the CDR3 is TGTGCCAGCAGCCCCTGGGGCGGGAGAGGCTACGAGCAGTACTTC. This gives the protein CASSPWGGRGYEQYF.

V usage is TRBV6-5 and J usage is TRBJ1-2, with a possible D match to TRBD1 (5 bases). In germline, CDR1 is MNHEY, CDR2 SVGAGI. V shed 2 bases and J shed 4 bases, with 8 bases lying between them. The CDR3 is made up of 13 amino acids. Here the CDR3 reads CASSYGGGYGYTF. CDR3 bases: TGTGCCAGCAGTTACGGGGGTGGCTATGGCTACACCTTC.

This clone was detected once. This chain links TRBV7-9 with TRBJ2-7; D perhaps matches TRBD2 (6 bases). Germline V gives CDR1 SEHNR, CDR2 FQNEAQ (reference sequence). V lost 5 bases and J 3 bases, leaving 14 bases between the germline ends. There are 14 residues in the CDR3. This CDR3 is CASSEAGSSYEQYF. Here the CDR3 DNA reads TGTGCCAGCAGCGAGGCCGGGAGTAGCTACGAGCAGTACTTC.

In DNA, the CDR3 is TGTGCCAGCAGCCTCAGGACTAGCGGGCAAATTTACGAGCAGTACTTC. This sequence encodes CASSLRTSGQIYEQYF. J is TRBJ2-7 and V is TRBV9; 11 nucleotides match TRBD2. The CDR3 extends over 16 amino acids. The V gene's germline CDR1 is SGDLS and CDR2 YYNGEE. The trim removed 4 bases at V and 4 bases at J, leaving 10 bases unmatched.

The chain has TRBV6-5 and TRBJ1-1; tentatively, D is TRBD1 (5 bases). The V end was cut by 7 bases, the J end by 0 bases, with 15 bases between. CDR1 and CDR2 from the germline V gene are MNHEY and SVGAGI. The length of the CDR3 is 15 residues. The DNA for the CDR3 is TGTGCCAGCATAAACCCCAGGGCCATGAACACTGAAGCTTTCTTT. Amino acids: CASINPRAMNTEAFF.

The chain uses TRBV30 and TRBJ2-3; D not resolved. From germline, CDR1 is GTSNPN and CDR2 SVGIG (reference sequence). The CDR3 length is 13 residues. Trimming left V 5 bases short and J 7 bases short, with 16 bases between. The CDR3 here is CAWWGRDTHTQYF. The CDR3 DNA sequence: TGTGCCTGGTGGGGAAGGGATACACATACGCAGTATTTT.

The chain couples TRBV11-2 to TRBJ2-7; 8 nucleotides line up with TRBD1. V lost 8 bases to trimming and J lost 2 bases; unmatched junction nucleotides: 8. The CDR3 extends over 14 amino acids. Germline-derived CDR1 and CDR2 are SGHAT and FQNNGV. CDR3 sequence reads: CASGGQGYPYEQYF. CDR3 nucleotide sequence: TGTGCCAGCGGAGGACAGGGCTATCCCTACGAGCAGTACTTC.

The rearrangement links TRBV25-1 to TRBJ2-6, with 7 nucleotides matching TRBD1. CDR3 length: 18 amino acids. Unmatched junction bases numbered 12, after V lost 6 bases and J lost 1 base. CDR1 MGHDK and CDR2 SYGVNS come from the germline V gene. The CDR3 protein is CASSEHIRDSSGANVLTF. The CDR3 region has the DNA TGTGCCAGCAGCGAACATATCCGGGACAGTTCTGGGGCCAACGTCCTGACTTTC.

This clone has a handful of counts. The chain joins TRBV29-1 to TRBJ2-7, with a tentative D call TRBD2 (5 bases). Germline-derived CDR1 and CDR2 are SQVTM and ANQGSEA. The CDR3 runs 13 residues. V lost 1 base and J lost 4, with 11 bases in between. The CDR3 nucleotides read TGCAGCGTTGAAGGGACGAGGAGGTACGAGCAGTACTTC. This translates into CSVEGTRRYEQYF.

J is TRBJ1-2 and V is TRBV6-4; D perhaps matches TRBD1 (5 bases). The V end lost 2 bases, the J end lost 2 bases, and 9 bases lay between the germline ends. The CDR3 is 14 residues long. CDR1 is MRHNA and CDR2 is SNTAGT in the germline V gene. The CDR3 loop is CASSDQGFNYGYTF. CDR3 bases: TGTGCCAGCAGTGACCAGGGTTTCAACTATGGCTACACCTTC.